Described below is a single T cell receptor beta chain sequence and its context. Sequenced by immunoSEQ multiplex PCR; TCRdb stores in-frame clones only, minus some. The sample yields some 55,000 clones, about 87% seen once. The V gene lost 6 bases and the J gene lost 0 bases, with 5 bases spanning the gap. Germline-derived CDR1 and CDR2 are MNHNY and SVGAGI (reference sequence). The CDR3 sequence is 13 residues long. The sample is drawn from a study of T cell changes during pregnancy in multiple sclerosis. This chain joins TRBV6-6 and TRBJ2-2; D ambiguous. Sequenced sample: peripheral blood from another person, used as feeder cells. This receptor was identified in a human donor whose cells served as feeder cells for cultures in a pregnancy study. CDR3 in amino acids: CASRTSNTGELFF. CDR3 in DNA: TGTGCCAGCAGGACCTCGAACACCGGGGAGCTGTTTTTT.